Shown below are 5 T cell receptor beta chains from a single sample sequenced in a study of cytomegalovirus exposure and HLA in healthy donors. Primers: 60 Vbeta forward and 13 Jbeta reverse. Assay used: immunoSEQ multiplex PCR; TCRdb lists only in-frame clones, some missing. The data hold 95,000 or so clones, with 81% observed a single time. Sample: PBMCs. Receptor source: a woman in her seventies in good health and CMV-seropositive.

V and J are TRBV30 and TRBJ2-1; 7 positions agree with TRBD2. The V gene end was trimmed by 8 bases and the J gene end by 0 bases; junction bases not matched to a gene: 10. CDR3 length: 15 residues. Germline V gene lookup returns CDR1 GTSNPN and CDR2 SVGIG (reference sequence). The CDR3 is CAHRGGSISYNEQFF. Here the CDR3 DNA reads TGTGCCCACCGGGGCGGGAGTATCTCCTACAATGAGCAGTTCTTC.

The rearrangement links TRBV15 to TRBJ1-5, with D possibly TRBD1 on 5 matching bases. Between the trimmed V and J ends, which lost 4 bases and 8 bases, there was a span of 15 bases. This CDR3 has 14 residues. Per germline, CDR1 LNHNV and CDR2 YYDKDF (reference sequence). The CDR3 nucleotides are TGTGCCACCAGCAATCGGGGGGACTTGGAGCCCCAGCATTTT. Translation: CATSNRGDLEPQHF.

The chain links TRBV30 to TRBJ1-6; D not resolved. The CDR3 contains 17 residues. The V and J ends lost 0 bases and 7 bases respectively, with 19 bases between them. CDR1 is GTSNPN and CDR2 is SVGIG in the germline V gene (reference sequence). As DNA, the CDR3 is TGTGCCTGGAGTGTACACCGGACCTCGAGGGCCAATTCACCCCTCCACTTT. Its translation is CAWSVHRTSRANSPLHF.

The chain combines TRBV12-5 with TRBJ2-1; TRBD2 agrees at 8 bases. The CDR3 is made up of 14 amino acids. Germline V lookup: CDR1 LGHNT, CDR2 FRNRAP. J was trimmed by 7 bases and V by 6 bases; bases with no gene match: 8. CDR3: CASGTSGLVNEQFF. DNA of the CDR3: TGTGCTAGTGGCACATCGGGACTAGTTAATGAGCAGTTCTTC.

J is TRBJ2-5 and V is TRBV28; unclear D gene. CDR3 size: 14 residues. V dropped 7 bases and J dropped 11 bases, with 23 bases sitting between them. Germline CDR1 and CDR2: MDHEN and SYDVKM. For the CDR3, the DNA is TGTGCCAGCACCACCGGCGGCAGCCCTGCGGAGCAGTACTTC. Its translation is CASTTGGSPAEQYF.